This T cell receptor (beta chain) derives from a study of OX40 agonist ivuxolimab in advanced cancers. Across the study: Of the patients, three showed partial responses, one with hepatocellular carcinoma and two with cutaneous melanoma. Study-level points and caveats: Antigen specificity of clonally expanded peripheral T cells was not established. CD8+ T cells showed, on average, more clonal expansion than CD4+ cells.

About this clone: The antigen is undetermined.

Excluded were patients having autoimmune disease history or systemic immunosuppression. This table comes from immunoSEQ multiplex PCR, and its TCRdb copy is limited to in-frame clones, with some not included. The sample lists about 20,000 clones, approximately 80% occurring once. In germline, CDR1 is MNHNS, CDR2 SASEGT. This CDR3 has 13 residues. Trimming removed 1 base at V and 5 bases at J, with 9 bases between. This receptor was obtained from an adult with an advanced solid tumor such as melanoma, head and neck, liver or kidney cancer. The sample was CD4+ or CD8+ T cells sorted from blood, taken in a trial of the OX40 agonist ivuxolimab. This chain links TRBV6-1 with TRBJ2-7; D uncertain. This CDR3 is CASSEELWDEQYF. Written as DNA, the CDR3 is TGTGCCAGCAGTGAAGAGTTGTGGGACGAGCAGTACTTC.